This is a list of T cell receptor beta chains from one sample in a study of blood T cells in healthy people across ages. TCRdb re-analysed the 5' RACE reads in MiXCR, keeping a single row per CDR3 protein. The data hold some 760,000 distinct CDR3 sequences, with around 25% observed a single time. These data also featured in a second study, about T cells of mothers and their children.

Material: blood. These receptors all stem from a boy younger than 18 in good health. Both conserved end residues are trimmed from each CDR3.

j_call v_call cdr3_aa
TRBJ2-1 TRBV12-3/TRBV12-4 ASSVFGLALDNEQF
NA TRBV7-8 ASSLGQGKGEQY
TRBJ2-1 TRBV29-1 SVEEGTSLDDEQF
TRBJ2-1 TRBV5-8 AIPLRYNEQF
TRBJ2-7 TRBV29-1 SVAIAGEVYEQY
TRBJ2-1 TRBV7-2 ASSLQGVYNEQF
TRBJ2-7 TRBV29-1 SVVGQGLEEQY
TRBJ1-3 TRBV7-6 ASSLALRVGGNTIY
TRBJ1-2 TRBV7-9 ASIPGSGYYGYT
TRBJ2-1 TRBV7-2 ASSLTTSGMYNEQF
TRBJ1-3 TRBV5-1 ASSPGTGVGNTIY
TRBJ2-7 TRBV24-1 ATSDWTSGKYEQY
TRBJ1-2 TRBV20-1 SARDLGQALYGYT